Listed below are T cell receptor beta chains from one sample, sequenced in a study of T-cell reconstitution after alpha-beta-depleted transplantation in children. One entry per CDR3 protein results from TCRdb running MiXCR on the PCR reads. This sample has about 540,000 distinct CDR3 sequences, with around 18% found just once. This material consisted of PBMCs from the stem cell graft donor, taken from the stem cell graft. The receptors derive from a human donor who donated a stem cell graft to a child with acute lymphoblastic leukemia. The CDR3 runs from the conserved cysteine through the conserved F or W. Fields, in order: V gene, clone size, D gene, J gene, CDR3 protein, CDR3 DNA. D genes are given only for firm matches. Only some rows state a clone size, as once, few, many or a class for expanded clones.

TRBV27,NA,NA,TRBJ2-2,CASRAEVTGELFF,TGTGCCAGCAGGGCCGAGGTCACCGGGGAGCTGTTTTTT
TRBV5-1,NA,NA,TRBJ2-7,CASGLGSGYEQYF,TGCGCCAGCGGTTTGGGGTCTGGGTACGAGCAGTACTTC
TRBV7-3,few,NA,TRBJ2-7,CASSWREQFHYEQYF,TGTGCCAGCAGCTGGCGGGAACAGTTCCACTACGAGCAGTACTTC
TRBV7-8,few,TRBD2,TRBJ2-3,CASSPGGTSRADTQYF,TGTGCCAGCAGCCCCGGAGGGACTAGCCGGGCAGATACGCAGTATTTT
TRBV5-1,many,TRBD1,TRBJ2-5,CASRSTGGLETQYF,TGCGCCAGCAGGTCGACAGGGGGACTGGAGACCCAGTACTTC
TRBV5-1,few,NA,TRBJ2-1,CASSLLPGEYNEQFF,TGCGCCAGCAGCTTGCTGCCAGGGGAATACAATGAGCAGTTCTTC
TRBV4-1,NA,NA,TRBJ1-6,CASSQGNRDNSPLHF,TGCGCCAGCAGCCAAGGGAACAGAGACAATTCACCCCTCCACTTT
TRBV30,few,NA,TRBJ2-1,CACQTRTEQFF,TGTGCCTGTCAAACTAGGACTGAGCAGTTCTTC
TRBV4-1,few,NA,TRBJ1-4,CASSQAINEKLFF,TGCGCCAGCAGCCAAGCAATCAACGAAAAACTGTTTTTT
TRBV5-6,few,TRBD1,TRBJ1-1,CASSRDRATEAFF,TGTGCCAGCAGCAGGGACAGGGCTACTGAAGCTTTCTTT
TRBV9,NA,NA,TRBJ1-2,CASSQSRQGTPRGYTF,TGTGCCAGCAGCCAATCACGCCAGGGAACCCCTAGGGGCTACACCTTC
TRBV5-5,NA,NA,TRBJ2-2,CASSLLGAGELFF,TGTGCCAGCAGTCTGCTCGGGGCCGGGGAGCTGTTTTTT
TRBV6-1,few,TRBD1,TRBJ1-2,CASRDRLYYGYTF,TGTGCCAGCAGGGACAGGTTATACTATGGCTACACCTTC
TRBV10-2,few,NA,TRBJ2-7,CASTNSPYEQYF,TGCGCCAGCACCAACAGCCCCTACGAGCAGTACTTC
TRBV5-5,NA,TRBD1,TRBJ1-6,CASSTGAGQGNSPLHF,TGTGCCAGCAGCACGGGAGCGGGACAGGGGAATTCACCCCTCCACTTT
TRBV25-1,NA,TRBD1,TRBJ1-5,CASSEGQGADNQPQHF,TGTGCCAGCAGTGAAGGACAGGGGGCCGACAATCAGCCCCAGCATTTT
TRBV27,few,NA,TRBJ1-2,CASSLTPNYGYTF,TGTGCCAGCAGTTTAACCCCGAACTATGGCTACACCTTC
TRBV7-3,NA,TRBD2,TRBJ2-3,CASSLLAGGRGDTQYF,TGTGCCAGCAGCTTACTAGCGGGAGGGAGGGGAGATACGCAGTATTTT
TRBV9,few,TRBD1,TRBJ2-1,CASSAGGGNNEQFF,TGTGCCAGCAGCGCAGGGGGCGGTAACAATGAGCAGTTCTTC
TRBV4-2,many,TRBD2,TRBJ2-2,CASSQDRGREGLNTGELFF,TGTGCCAGCAGCCAAGATAGAGGACGGGAGGGCCTGAACACCGGGGAGCTGTTTTTT
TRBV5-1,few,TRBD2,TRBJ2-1,CASSPGLAGAALYDEQFF,TGCGCCAGCAGCCCAGGACTAGCGGGAGCAGCGCTGTACGATGAGCAGTTCTTC
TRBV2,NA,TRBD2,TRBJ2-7,CASTDGWTSGTYEQYF,TGTGCCAGCACCGATGGGTGGACTAGCGGTACCTACGAGCAGTACTTC
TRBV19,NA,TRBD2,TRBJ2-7,CASSMGTSGYEQYF,TGTGCCAGTAGTATGGGGACTAGCGGGTACGAGCAGTACTTC
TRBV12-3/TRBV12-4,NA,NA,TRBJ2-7,CASSLGPGENEQYF,TGTGCCAGCAGTTTAGGGCCAGGGGAGAACGAGCAGTACTTC
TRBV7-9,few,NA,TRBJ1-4,CASSRTNPGEKLFF,TGTGCCAGCAGCCGGACAAACCCGGGGGAAAAACTGTTTTTT
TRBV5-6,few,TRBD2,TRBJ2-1,CASSLGTSDNEQFF,TGTGCCAGCAGCTTGGGGACTAGTGACAATGAGCAGTTCTTC
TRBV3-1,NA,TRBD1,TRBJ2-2,CASSQFPGQGPGELFF,TGTGCCAGCAGCCAATTTCCGGGACAGGGGCCCGGGGAGCTGTTTTTT
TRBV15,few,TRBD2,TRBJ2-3,CATSRESGRSGDTQYF,TGTGCCACCAGCAGAGAAAGCGGGAGGTCGGGAGATACGCAGTATTTT
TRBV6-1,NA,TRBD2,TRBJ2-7,CASSRGLAGSSYEQYF,TGTGCCAGCAGTCGCGGACTAGCGGGAAGCTCCTACGAGCAGTACTTC
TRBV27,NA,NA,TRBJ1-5,CASSSLGGNSNQPQHF,TGTGCCAGCAGTTCCTTGGGGGGAAATAGCAATCAGCCCCAGCATTTT
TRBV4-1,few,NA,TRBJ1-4,CASSRTPGDGGEKLFF,TGCGCCAGCAGTCGAACCCCAGGGGATGGGGGTGAAAAACTGTTTTTT
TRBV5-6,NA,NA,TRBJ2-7,CASSADGSYEQYF,TGTGCCAGCAGCGCGGACGGCTCCTACGAGCAGTACTTC
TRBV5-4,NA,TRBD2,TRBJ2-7,CASSLGLAISYEQYF,TGTGCCAGCAGCTTGGGACTAGCGATAAGCTACGAGCAGTACTTC
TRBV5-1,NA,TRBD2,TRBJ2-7,CASSSKGSSGGHYEQYF,TGCGCCAGCAGCTCTAAGGGTTCGTCGGGAGGGCACTACGAGCAGTACTTC
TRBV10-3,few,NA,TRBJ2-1,CAISPSFGQNEQFF,TGTGCCATCAGTCCGAGCTTTGGACAGAATGAGCAGTTCTTC
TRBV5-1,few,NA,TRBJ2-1,CASSLVGGGAYNEQFF,TGCGCCAGCAGCTTGGTAGGGGGGGGCGCCTACAATGAGCAGTTCTTC
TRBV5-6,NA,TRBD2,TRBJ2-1,CASSSQYLADDSSYNEQFF,TGTGCCAGCAGCTCCCAGTACCTAGCGGATGACAGCTCCTACAATGAGCAGTTCTTC
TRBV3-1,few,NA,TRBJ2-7,CASSQWGVRDEQYF,TGTGCCAGCAGCCAATGGGGGGTAAGGGACGAGCAGTACTTC
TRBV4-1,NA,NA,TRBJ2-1,CASSHLSGSYNEQFF,TGCGCCAGCAGCCATCTCAGCGGTTCCTACAATGAGCAGTTCTTC
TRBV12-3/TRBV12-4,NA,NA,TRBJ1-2,CASSSLVYGYTF,TGTGCCAGCAGTTCTTTAGTCTATGGCTACACCTTC
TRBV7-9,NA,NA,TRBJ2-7,CASSSTVRGPSSYEQYF,TGTGCCAGCAGCTCCACTGTCCGGGGCCCGAGCTCCTACGAGCAGTACTTC
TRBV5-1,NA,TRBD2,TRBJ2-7,CASSAGTREYEQYF,TGCGCCAGCAGCGCGGGGACTAGAGAGTACGAGCAGTACTTC
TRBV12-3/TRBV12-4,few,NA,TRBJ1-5,CASSLRLDVQPQHF,TGTGCCAGCAGTTTAAGGTTGGACGTTCAGCCCCAGCATTTT
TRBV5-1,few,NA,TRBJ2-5,CASSFANTKETQYF,TGCGCCAGCAGCTTTGCCAACACCAAAGAGACCCAGTACTTC
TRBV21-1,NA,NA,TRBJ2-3,CASSKSEGTGSF,TGTGCCAGCAGCAAATCCGAGGGGACAGGGAGTTTT